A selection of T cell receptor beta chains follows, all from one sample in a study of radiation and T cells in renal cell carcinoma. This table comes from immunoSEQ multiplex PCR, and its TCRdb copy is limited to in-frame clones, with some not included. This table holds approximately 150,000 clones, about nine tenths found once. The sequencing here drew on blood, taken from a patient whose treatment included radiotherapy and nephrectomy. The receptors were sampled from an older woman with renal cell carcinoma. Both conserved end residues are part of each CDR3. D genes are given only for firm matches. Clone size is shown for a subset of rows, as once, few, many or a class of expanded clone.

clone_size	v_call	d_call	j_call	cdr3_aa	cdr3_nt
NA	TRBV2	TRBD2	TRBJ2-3	CASKRLAGSTDTQYF	TGTGCCAGCAAAAGACTAGCGGGGAGCACAGATACGCAGTATTTT
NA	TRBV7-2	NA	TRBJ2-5	CASSFKWEGVETQYF	TGTGCCAGCAGCTTCAAATGGGAGGGGGTCGAGACCCAGTACTTC
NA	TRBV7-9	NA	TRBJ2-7	CASSSRQATYEQYF	TGTGCCAGCAGCAGTCGGCAGGCTACCTACGAGCAGTACTTC
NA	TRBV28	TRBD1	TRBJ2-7	CASSLNQGGNEQYF	TGTGCCAGCAGTTTAAACCAAGGGGGCAACGAGCAGTACTTC
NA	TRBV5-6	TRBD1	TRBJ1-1	CASSLQGAGNTEAFF	TGTGCCAGCAGCTTACAGGGGGCGGGGAACACTGAAGCTTTCTTT
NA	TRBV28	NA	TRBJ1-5	CASRGINQPQHF	TGTGCCAGCAGGGGCATCAATCAGCCCCAGCATTTT
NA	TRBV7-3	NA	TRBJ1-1	CASSLNGGAQGGLGAFF	TGTGCCAGCAGCTTAAATGGGGGTGCACAGGGAGGTTTAGGAGCTTTCTTT
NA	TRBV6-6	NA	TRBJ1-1	CASSSLMGGSAEAFF	TGTGCCAGCAGTTCCCTTATGGGGGGTAGCGCTGAAGCTTTCTTT
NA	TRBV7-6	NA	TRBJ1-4	CASSLGGRGANEKLFF	TGTGCCAGCAGCTTAGGGGGCAGGGGTGCTAATGAAAAACTGTTTTTT
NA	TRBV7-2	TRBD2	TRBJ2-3	CASSLGLAGGADTQYF	TGTGCCAGCAGCCTGGGACTAGCGGGGGGTGCAGATACGCAGTATTTT
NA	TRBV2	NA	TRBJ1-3	CASSSFSGNTIYF	TGTGCCAGCAGTTCATTTTCTGGAAACACCATATATTTT
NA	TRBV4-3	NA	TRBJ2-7	CASSQDQGFEQYF	TGCGCCAGCAGCCAAGACCAGGGGTTCGAGCAGTACTTC
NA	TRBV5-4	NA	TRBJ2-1	CASQRAGPSSYNEQFF	TGTGCCTCCCAGAGGGCGGGGCCGAGCTCCTACAATGAGCAGTTCTTC
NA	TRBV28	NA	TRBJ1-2	CASSLSSGGHGYTF	TGTGCCAGCAGTTTATCCTCGGGGGGGCATGGCTACACCTTC
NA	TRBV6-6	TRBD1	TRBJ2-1	CASNPGGLHEQFF	TGTGCCAGCAACCCAGGGGGCCTGCATGAGCAGTTCTTC
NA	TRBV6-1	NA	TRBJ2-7	CASSEAGQRTSYEQYF	TGTGCCAGCAGTGAAGCCGGCCAGCGTACCTCCTACGAGCAGTACTTC
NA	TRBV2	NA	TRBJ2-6	CASKTAGANVLTF	TGTGCCAGCAAGACCGCTGGGGCCAACGTCCTGACTTTC
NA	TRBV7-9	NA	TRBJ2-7	CASSTGTNYEQYF	TGTGCCAGCAGCACCGGGACAAACTACGAGCAGTACTTC
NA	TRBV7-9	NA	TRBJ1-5	CASSPLGEGSNQPQHF	TGTGCCAGCAGCCCCTTGGGGGAGGGCAGCAATCAGCCCCAGCATTTT
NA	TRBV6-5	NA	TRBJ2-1	CATSRGFSYNEQFF	TGTGCCACCAGTCGGGGGTTCTCCTACAATGAGCAGTTCTTC
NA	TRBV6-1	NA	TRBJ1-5	CASRYTDSNQPQHF	TGTGCCAGCAGATATACAGATAGCAATCAGCCCCAGCATTTT
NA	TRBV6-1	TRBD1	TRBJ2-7	CASSEAGSQGAYEQYF	TGTGCCAGCAGTGAAGCAGGCTCACAGGGGGCGTACGAGCAGTACTTC
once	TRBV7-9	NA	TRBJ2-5	CASSLRKQGETQYF	TGTGCCAGCAGCTTAAGAAAACAGGGAGAGACCCAGTACTTC
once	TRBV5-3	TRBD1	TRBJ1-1	CAVPPGQGVSEAFF	TGTGCCGTACCCCCGGGACAGGGGGTTTCTGAAGCTTTCTTT
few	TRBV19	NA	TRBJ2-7	CASSTRLDEQYF	TGTGCCAGTAGTACCAGACTAGACGAGCAGTACTTC